These T cell receptor beta chains were read from a single sample in a study of OX40 agonist ivuxolimab in advanced cancers. Libraries were prepared by immunoSEQ multiplex PCR; TCRdb keeps only in-frame clonotypes and omits some of them. This table holds around 19,000 clones, 73% found once. The specimen comprised CD4+ or CD8+ T cells sorted from blood, sampled in a trial of the OX40 agonist ivuxolimab. These receptors originate from an adult with an advanced solid tumor such as melanoma, head and neck, liver or kidney cancer. Each CDR3 is given with its conserved first and last residue. A D gene is named only where the DNA matches it firmly. The size entry is marked missing in some rows and otherwise reads once, few, many or a size class.

size: -
D: -
V: TRBV23-1
J: TRBJ1-5
CDR3: CTSSHYPTLNQPQHF
DNA: TGCACCAGCAGTCACTACCCCACCCTAAATCAGCCCCAGCATTTT

size: -
D: TRBD1
V: TRBV9
J: TRBJ1-3
CDR3: CASSLGDSDSGNTIYF
DNA: TGTGCCAGCAGCCTGGGGGACAGTGACTCTGGAAACACCATATATTTT

size: -
D: -
V: TRBV9
J: TRBJ2-3
CDR3: CASSVDSGTDTQYF
DNA: TGTGCCAGCAGCGTAGATTCGGGCACAGATACGCAGTATTTT

size: -
D: TRBD1
V: TRBV5-1
J: TRBJ1-1
CDR3: CASSLGQGLENTEAFF
DNA: TGCGCCAGCAGCTTGGGACAGGGACTGGAGAACACTGAAGCTTTCTTT

size: -
D: -
V: TRBV7-8
J: TRBJ2-3
CDR3: CASSLTSRTDTQYF
DNA: TGTGCCAGCAGCTTAACGTCGAGGACAGATACGCAGTATTTT

size: -
D: TRBD1
V: TRBV7-3
J: TRBJ2-1
CDR3: CASSFPTGLYNEQFF
DNA: TGTGCCAGCAGCTTTCCGACAGGGTTGTACAATGAGCAGTTCTTC

size: once
D: -
V: TRBV11-2
J: TRBJ2-1
CDR3: CASSLDSGGSEQFF
DNA: TGTGCCAGCAGCTTAGATTCTGGGGGCAGTGAGCAGTTCTTC

size: -
D: -
V: TRBV28
J: TRBJ2-7
CDR3: CASSLLPGDYEQYF
DNA: TGTGCCAGCAGTTTATTACCAGGGGACTACGAGCAGTACTTC

size: once
D: TRBD2
V: TRBV7-9
J: TRBJ2-3
CDR3: CASSRTSGRPADTQYF
DNA: TGTGCCAGCAGCCGGACTAGCGGGAGGCCCGCAGATACGCAGTATTTT

size: few
D: -
V: TRBV7-9
J: TRBJ2-7
CDR3: CASSHSAEGNDEQYF
DNA: TGTGCCAGCAGCCACTCTGCAGAGGGGAACGACGAGCAGTACTTC

size: -
D: -
V: TRBV7-8
J: TRBJ1-1
CDR3: CASSLGGISAEAFF
DNA: TGTGCCAGCAGCTTGGGAGGGATCTCAGCTGAAGCTTTCTTT

size: -
D: -
V: TRBV6-5
J: TRBJ1-1
CDR3: CASSYPGAEAFF
DNA: TGTGCCAGCAGTTACCCAGGGGCCGAAGCTTTCTTT

size: -
D: -
V: TRBV6-5
J: TRBJ2-1
CDR3: CASSSFSGSYNEQFF
DNA: TGTGCCAGCAGTTCGTTTTCCGGGAGCTACAATGAGCAGTTCTTC

size: -
D: -
V: TRBV5-6
J: TRBJ1-3
CDR3: CASSLDQRDSGNTIYF
DNA: TGTGCCAGCAGCTTGGACCAGAGAGACTCTGGAAACACCATATATTTT

size: -
D: -
V: TRBV5-6
J: TRBJ1-1
CDR3: CASSWTENTEAFF
DNA: TGTGCCAGCAGCTGGACAGAGAACACTGAAGCTTTCTTT

size: -
D: -
V: TRBV5-1
J: TRBJ2-2
CDR3: CASSLVPSNTGELFF
DNA: TGCGCCAGCAGCTTGGTGCCCTCGAACACCGGGGAGCTGTTTTTT

size: -
D: -
V: TRBV7-2
J: TRBJ2-1
CDR3: CASSLGNEQFF
DNA: TGTGCCAGCAGCTTAGGCAATGAGCAGTTCTTC

size: once
D: TRBD2
V: TRBV11-2
J: TRBJ2-1
CDR3: CASSTGTSGGLYNEQFF
DNA: TGTGCCAGCAGCACCGGGACTAGCGGGGGACTATACAATGAGCAGTTCTTC

size: -
D: -
V: TRBV11-2
J: TRBJ1-5
CDR3: CASSIDGGGQPQHF
DNA: TGTGCCAGCAGCATCGACGGGGGAGGGCAGCCCCAGCATTTT

size: -
D: -
V: TRBV5-6
J: TRBJ1-2
CDR3: CASTTRDTLVNYGYTF
DNA: TGTGCCAGCACCACCCGGGACACCCTTGTTAACTATGGCTACACCTTC

size: -
D: -
V: TRBV6-5
J: TRBJ1-2
CDR3: CASSYGSYGYTF
DNA: TGTGCCAGCAGTTACGGTTCCTATGGCTACACCTTC

size: -
D: TRBD1
V: TRBV13
J: TRBJ2-4
CDR3: CASSQDREDIQYF
DNA: TGTGCCAGCAGCCAGGACAGGGAGGACATTCAGTACTTC

size: -
D: TRBD1
V: TRBV6-5
J: TRBJ1-6
CDR3: CASQGTGPFSPLHF
DNA: TGTGCCAGCCAAGGGACAGGGCCTTTTTCACCCCTCCACTTT

size: -
D: TRBD2
V: TRBV4-1
J: TRBJ2-7
CDR3: CASSHSSGNRHEQYF
DNA: TGCGCCAGCAGCCACTCTAGCGGGAATCGCCACGAGCAGTACTTC

size: once
D: TRBD1
V: TRBV2
J: TRBJ1-4
CDR3: CASIQGQDEKLFF
DNA: TGTGCCAGTATCCAAGGACAGGATGAAAAACTGTTTTTT

size: -
D: TRBD2
V: TRBV27
J: TRBJ2-3
CDR3: CASSSRTSGRAPDTQYF
DNA: TGTGCCAGCAGTTCCCGGACTAGCGGGAGGGCCCCAGATACGCAGTATTTT

size: -
D: TRBD2
V: TRBV9
J: TRBJ2-3
CDR3: CASSASGGEGDTQYF
DNA: TGTGCCAGCAGCGCTAGCGGGGGGGAGGGGGATACGCAGTATTTT

size: -
D: -
V: TRBV28
J: TRBJ1-5
CDR3: CASSFRGIQPQHF
DNA: TGTGCCAGCAGTTTTCGGGGGATTCAGCCCCAGCATTTT

size: -
D: -
V: TRBV7-9
J: TRBJ2-7
CDR3: CASNPGPSTYEQYF
DNA: TGTGCCAGCAACCCGGGACCCTCGACCTACGAGCAGTACTTC

size: -
D: TRBD2
V: TRBV29-1
J: TRBJ2-5
CDR3: CSVDWLAGRETQYF
DNA: TGCAGCGTTGATTGGCTAGCGGGAAGAGAGACCCAGTACTTC

size: -
D: -
V: TRBV11-3
J: TRBJ1-1
CDR3: CASSLVGGSTEAFF
DNA: TGTGCCAGCAGCTTAGTTGGGGGAAGCACTGAAGCTTTCTTT

size: -
D: -
V: TRBV4-3
J: TRBJ2-7
CDR3: CASSQDLRRQYF
DNA: TGCGCCAGCAGCCAAGATCTTAGACGCCAGTACTTC

size: -
D: -
V: TRBV19
J: TRBJ2-5
CDR3: CASSTPHRGQETQYF
DNA: TGTGCCAGTAGTACACCTCATAGGGGCCAAGAGACCCAGTACTTC

size: -
D: TRBD1
V: TRBV27
J: TRBJ1-1
CDR3: CASSPDRAPTEAFF
DNA: TGTGCCAGCTCCCCAGACAGGGCTCCAACTGAAGCTTTCTTT

size: -
D: -
V: TRBV9
J: TRBJ1-4
CDR3: CASSVGRGGTNEKLFF
DNA: TGTGCCAGCAGCGTAGGCCGTGGCGGAACTAATGAAAAACTGTTTTTT

size: -
D: -
V: TRBV19
J: TRBJ1-1
CDR3: CASTLFPTEAFF
DNA: TGTGCCAGTACCCTATTCCCCACTGAAGCTTTCTTT

size: -
D: TRBD2
V: TRBV10-1
J: TRBJ2-7
CDR3: CASRGGDEQYF
DNA: TGCGCCAGCAGGGGAGGGGACGAGCAGTACTTC

size: -
D: -
V: TRBV27
J: TRBJ2-5
CDR3: CASSSRGVETQYF
DNA: TGTGCCAGCAGCTCACGGGGAGTGGAGACCCAGTACTTC

size: -
D: TRBD1
V: TRBV19
J: TRBJ1-4
CDR3: CASSIPGQLNEKLFF
DNA: TGTGCCAGTAGTATTCCGGGACAGCTTAATGAAAAACTGTTTTTT

size: -
D: -
V: TRBV9
J: TRBJ1-3
CDR3: CASSAGPSSGNTIYF
DNA: TGTGCCAGCAGCGCTGGACCGAGCTCTGGAAACACCATATATTTT

size: once
D: -
V: TRBV11-2
J: TRBJ2-1
CDR3: CASSLVTGYGEQFF
DNA: TGTGCCAGCAGCTTGGTTACAGGGTATGGTGAGCAGTTCTTC

size: -
D: TRBD2
V: TRBV4-1
J: TRBJ2-3
CDR3: CASSQGTSPRDTQYF
DNA: TGCGCCAGCAGCCAAGGGACTAGCCCCAGGGATACGCAGTATTTT

size: -
D: -
V: TRBV28
J: TRBJ2-7
CDR3: CASSLSPRRGSYEQYF
DNA: TGTGCCAGCAGTTTATCCCCCCGACGGGGGAGCTACGAGCAGTACTTC

size: -
D: TRBD1
V: TRBV7-9
J: TRBJ1-1
CDR3: CASSLPRDRDTLWLAFF
DNA: TGTGCCAGCAGCTTACCCCGGGACAGGGACACTTTGTGGCTGGCTTTCTTT

size: -
D: -
V: TRBV9
J: TRBJ1-1
CDR3: CASGSGRNTEAFF
DNA: TGTGCCAGCGGATCCGGAAGAAACACTGAAGCTTTCTTT

size: -
D: TRBD2
V: TRBV10-3
J: TRBJ2-3
CDR3: CAISDPFLAGEQYF
DNA: TGTGCCATCAGTGATCCGTTTCTAGCGGGGGAACAGTATTTT

size: -
D: -
V: TRBV27
J: TRBJ1-5
CDR3: CASSLWADQPQHF
DNA: TGTGCCAGCAGTTTATGGGCAGATCAGCCCCAGCATTTT

size: few
D: -
V: TRBV6-5
J: TRBJ1-1
CDR3: CASSPGQLNTEAFF
DNA: TGTGCCAGCAGTCCCGGACAGTTGAACACTGAAGCTTTCTTT

size: -
D: -
V: TRBV6-5
J: TRBJ1-1
CDR3: CASSYSGGTEAFF
DNA: TGTGCCAGCAGTTACTCGGGTGGCACTGAAGCTTTCTTT

size: -
D: TRBD1
V: TRBV4-3
J: TRBJ2-5
CDR3: CASSQEDRGNQETQYF
DNA: TGCGCCAGCAGCCAAGAAGACAGGGGGAATCAAGAGACCCAGTACTTC